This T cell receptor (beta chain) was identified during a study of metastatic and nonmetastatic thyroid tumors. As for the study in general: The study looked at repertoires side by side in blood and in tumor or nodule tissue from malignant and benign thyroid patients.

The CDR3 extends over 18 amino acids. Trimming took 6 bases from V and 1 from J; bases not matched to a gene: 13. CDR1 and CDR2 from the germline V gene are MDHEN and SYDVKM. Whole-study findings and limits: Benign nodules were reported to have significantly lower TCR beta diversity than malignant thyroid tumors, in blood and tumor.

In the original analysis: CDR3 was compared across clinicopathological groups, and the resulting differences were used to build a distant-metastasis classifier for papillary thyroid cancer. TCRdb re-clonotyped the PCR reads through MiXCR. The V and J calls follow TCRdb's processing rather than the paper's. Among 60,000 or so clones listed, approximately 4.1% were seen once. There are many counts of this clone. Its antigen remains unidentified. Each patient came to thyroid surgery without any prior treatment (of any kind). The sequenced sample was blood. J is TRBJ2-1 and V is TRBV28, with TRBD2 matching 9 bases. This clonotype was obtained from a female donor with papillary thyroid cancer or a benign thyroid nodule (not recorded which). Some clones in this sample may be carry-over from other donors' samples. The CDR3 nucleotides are TGTGCCAGCAGCCCCCGGGGGGTAGCGGGGGCTTCCTACAATGAGCAGTTCTTC. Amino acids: CASSPRGVAGASYNEQFF.